This entry concerns a single T cell receptor (beta chain). The data belong to a study of blood T cell repertoires in COVID-19. Trimming took 1 base from V and 6 from J; bases not matched to a gene: 14. The CDR3 is made up of 19 amino acids. Germline CDR1 LNHNV, CDR2 YYDKDF (reference sequence). Clones were sequenced by immunoSEQ multiplex PCR, and TCRdb holds only the in-frame ones, with some missing. The repertoire consists of 95,000 to 110,000 clones, with about four fifths occurring once and the leading ten covering about 4.2%. Input material: peripheral blood. The sequence was collected from a human donor in a cohort sampled during active COVID-19. This rearrangement joins TRBV15 to TRBJ2-1; 11 positions match TRBD2. The CDR3 loop reads CATSRAGQTSGRMGNEQFF. DNA of the CDR3: TGTGCCACCAGCAGAGCGGGGCAAACTAGCGGGAGAATGGGCAATGAGCAGTTCTTC.